The T cell receptor (beta chain) under discussion was sequenced for a study of T cell responses to AZD1222 COVID-19 vaccine. TCRdb's copy holds only in-frame clones and misses some; the assay was immunoSEQ multiplex PCR. The data contain about 120,000 clones, about 90% of them singletons. This CDR3 has 15 residues. Trimming shortened V by 7 bases and J by 4 bases, and 17 bases separated the two germline ends. The germline V gene encodes CDR1 LNHNV and CDR2 YYDKDF (reference sequence). The sequenced sample was peripheral blood, obtained on day 0 of AZD1222 vaccination. The chain couples TRBV15 to TRBJ1-5; no clear D. This TCR was sampled from an adult in good health. Here the CDR3 reads CATTRDIGKNQPQHF. The CDR3 nucleotides are TGTGCCACCACGAGAGACATTGGAAAAAATCAGCCCCAGCATTTT.